This TCR beta chain was sequenced during a study of T cells in Graves' hyperthyroidism and ophthalmopathy. Findings and caveats of the study: Prediction of ophthalmopathy progression came a median approximately 7 months pre-onset. A model of 13 V-J features distinguished ophthalmopathy from stable hyperthyroidism.

The source material, RNA transcripts, was used to amplify TCR beta CDR3 regions. Primed by the HTBI set, a first-round RT-PCR was run on the TCR CDR3. Via MiXCR, TCRdb re-called the multiplex PCR reads, giving one row per CDR3 protein. The table has about 510,000 distinct CDR3 sequences, around 43% seen once. Patients were excluded because of uncontrolled infection, other autoimmune disease, pregnancy or lactation. Diagnoses were established using clinical symptoms, serum thyroxine and TRAb, thyroid ultrasound and orbital computed tomography. On this clonotype itself: No antigen is known for it.

Germline trimming cut 1 base from V and 1 base from J; bases unmatched to any gene: 8. The CDR3 consists of 19 residues. Germline values: CDR1 MNHNS, CDR2 SASEGT. The sequence derives from an adult woman with Graves' disease, either hyperthyroidism or ophthalmopathy (not recorded which). The V gene is TRBV6-1, the J gene TRBJ2-6; 9 bases are shared with TRBD1. Sample: peripheral blood or thyroid tissue (not recorded which). The CDR3 loop is CASSEEPTGGSSGANVLTF. CDR3 bases: TGTGCCAGCAGTGAAGAACCGACAGGGGGTTCTTCTGGGGCCAACGTCCTGACTTTC.